The next 7 T cell receptor beta chains were all read from a single sample in a study of graft-versus-host responses after intestinal transplantation. Sequencing used immunoSEQ multiplex PCR; TCRdb keeps in-frame clones, though not all of them. The sample yields tens of thousands of clones, about nine tenths seen once. This specimen was PBMCs, taken 98 days after intestinal transplantation. The receptor set was obtained from a human patient who received an intestinal transplant, so some T cells may come from the graft donor.

J is TRBJ2-7 and V is TRBV5-1; 7 bases agree with TRBD2. The CDR3 spans 16 residues. V trimming: 3 bases; J trimming: 2 bases; junction bases outside the gene matches: 11. Per germline, CDR1 SGHRS and CDR2 YFSETQ. This chain's CDR3 is CASSSRSSGDAYEQYF. The CDR3 bases are TGCGCCAGCAGCTCGCGTTCTAGCGGAGACGCCTACGAGCAGTACTTC.

The chain has TRBV6-6 and TRBJ2-7; D gene uncertain. This CDR3 spans 12 amino acids. In germline, CDR1 is MNHNY, CDR2 SVGAGI (reference sequence). V was clipped by 6 bases and J by 2 bases, with 8 bases between them. CDR3 bases: TGTGCCAGCAGAGACACCACCTACGAGCAGTACTTC. It specifies CASRDTTYEQYF.

The chain employs TRBV7-9 and TRBJ2-5; D not certain. This CDR3 comprises 14 residues. CDR1 is SEHNR and CDR2 is FQNEAQ in the germline V gene (reference sequence). Trimming pared 5 bases from V and 7 bases from J, leaving 17 bases between. The CDR3 sequence: CASSPTAGSGTQYF. CDR3 bases: TGTGCCAGCAGCCCTACGGCCGGGTCGGGGACCCAGTACTTC. The variable domain in full, with the rest retrieved from reference TRBV7-9 and TRBJ2-5, is DTGVSQNPRHKITKRGQNVTFRCDPISEHNRLYWYRQTLGQGPEFLTYFQNEAQLEKSRLLSDRFSAERPKGSFSTLEIQRTEQGDSAMYLCASSPTAGSGTQYFGPGTRLLVL.

The J gene is TRBJ1-1, the V gene TRBV6-5, with D uncertain. The CDR3 consists of 15 residues. Germline V gene data show CDR1 as MNHEY and CDR2 as SVGAGI. Trimming shortened V by 3 bases and J by 1 base, and 12 bases separated the two germline ends. The DNA of the CDR3 is TGTGCCAGCAGTTATACGGTTAACGGGAACACTGAAGCTTTCTTT. As protein: CASSYTVNGNTEAFF.

The chain is built from TRBV28 and TRBJ2-7; 9 bases line up with TRBD2. Trimming removed 4 bases from V and 9 bases from J; junction bases left unmatched: 13. Germline V gene sequence: CDR1 MDHEN, CDR2 SYDVKM. The CDR3 has 15 residues. The CDR3 protein is CASSSPEREVVGQYF. As DNA, the CDR3 is TGTGCCAGCAGTTCCCCAGAGCGGGAGGTAGTGGGGCAGTACTTC.

The J gene is TRBJ2-7, the V gene TRBV6-1; 7 bases line up with TRBD1. V trimming: 4 bases; J trimming: 3 bases; junction bases outside the gene matches: 9. This CDR3 region has 15 residues. Germline CDR1 reads MNHNS; CDR2 reads SASEGT. The CDR3 nucleotides read TGTGCCAGCAGTGGCTTCGAAAGGGGGCGCTACGAGCAGTACTTC. Amino acid sequence: CASSGFERGRYEQYF.

The chain joins TRBV6-1 to TRBJ1-1; no reliable D call. The CDR3 consists of 12 residues. V was clipped by 7 bases and J by 0 bases, with 6 bases between them. Germline lookup yields CDR1 MNHNS and CDR2 SASEGT. The chain's CDR3 is CASNRVNTEAFF. The DNA of the CDR3 is TGTGCCAGCAATCGGGTGAACACTGAAGCTTTCTTT.